This T cell receptor beta chain stems from a study of blood T cell repertoires in COVID-19. Background on the study: The study drew acute and convalescent COVID-19 samples from the United States, Italy and Spain.

Data came from immunoSEQ multiplex PCR; TCRdb stores just in-frame clones and leaves some out. The sample records some 45,000 clones, around 90% being singletons. Material for sequencing was peripheral blood. The sequence came from a man between 65 and 85 years old with active COVID-19.

The CDR3 reads CASSFHGGQGDGYTF. For the CDR3, the DNA is TGTGCCAGCAGCTTTCATGGGGGGCAGGGGGATGGCTACACCTTC. V gene TRBV7-8 combines with J gene TRBJ1-2; 7 nucleotides match TRBD1. The CDR3 runs 15 residues. With 3 bases clipped from V and 6 bases from J, the junction kept 10 bases outside the gene matches. CDR1 and CDR2 from the germline V gene are SGHVS and FQNEAQ.